Below are 20 T cell receptor beta chains sequenced from a single sample in a study of T-cell reconstitution after alpha-beta-depleted transplantation in children. During its preparation, the TCRbeta library received unique molecular identifiers. TCRdb independently ran MiXCR on the PCR reads; one entry per CDR3 protein. Seen here are more than 300,000 distinct CDR3 sequences, around 16% observed once, and the top ten hold roughly 40%. Sequences were derived from PBMCs, mostly from graft donor cells, sampled 360 days after TCRalphabeta/CD19-depleted stem cell transplant. Receptor source: a male patient between 2 and 10 years old who had a stem cell transplant for acute lymphoblastic leukemia, so the T cells may come from the graft donor.

This clonotype was seen at least ten times. The CDR3 nucleotides are TGTGCCAGCAGTTTGGGGCAGGGGAGGTACGAGCAGTACTTC. Its protein product is CASSLGQGRYEQYF. The chain combines TRBV12-3 or TRBV12-4 with TRBJ2-7; D may correspond to TRBD1 or TRBD2 (6 bases each). Between the trimmed V and J ends, which lost 3 bases and 4 bases, there was a span of 13 bases. The CDR3 contains 14 residues.

V is TRBV11-2 and J is TRBJ1-4, with D unresolved. V lost 4 bases, J lost 7 bases, and 19 bases lay in between. From germline, CDR1 is SGHAT and CDR2 FQNNGV. The CDR3 sequence is 16 residues long. The CDR3 sequence is CASSSSSQVASEKLFF. As DNA, the CDR3 is TGTGCCAGCAGCTCTAGTTCCCAGGTAGCGAGTGAAAAACTGTTTTTT.

The rearrangement joins TRBV9 to TRBJ2-5; D is tentatively TRBD1 or TRBD2 (7 bases each). The CDR3 spans 15 residues. Trimming removed 0 bases from V and 5 bases from J, with 14 bases in between. Germline lookup yields CDR1 SGDLS and CDR2 YYNGEE. The CDR3 spells CASSVGQGAGETQYF. For the CDR3, the DNA is TGTGCCAGCAGCGTAGGACAGGGAGCGGGGGAGACCCAGTACTTC.

This clonotype was counted a few times. This rearrangement joins TRBV24-1 to TRBJ2-2, with D uncertain. This CDR3 contains 12 residues. Germline V CDR1 and CDR2: KGHDR, SFDVKD. With 9 bases removed from V and 6 bases from J, the gap between germline ends came to 10 bases. The CDR3 protein is CATDLLSGELFF. CDR3 in DNA: TGTGCCACCGATCTTCTGTCCGGGGAGCTGTTTTTT.

This clonotype was found a few times. The rearrangement joins TRBV3-1 to TRBJ1-2; 7 bases are shared with TRBD1. Germline V gives CDR1 LGHDT, CDR2 YNNKEL (reference sequence). Unmatched junction bases numbered 6, after V lost 0 bases and J lost 8 bases. The CDR3 spans 14 residues. The chain's CDR3 is CASSQEGQTGGYTF. In nucleotides, the CDR3 is TGTGCCAGCAGCCAAGAGGGGCAGACAGGGGGCTACACCTTC.

The rearrangement uses TRBV4-1 and TRBJ2-7; D perhaps matches TRBD1 (5 bases). V was pared by 0 bases and J by 2 bases, with 11 bases between. There are 15 residues in the CDR3. Looked up from germline, CDR1 is MGHRA and CDR2 is YSYEKL. The CDR3 protein is CASSQDLDITYEQYF. CDR3 DNA sequence: TGCGCCAGCAGCCAAGATCTGGACATCACCTACGAGCAGTACTTC.

The rearrangement joins TRBV5-8 to TRBJ2-7; D unresolved. This CDR3 has 15 amino acids. V shed 0 bases and J shed 3 bases, with 13 bases lying between them. Germline-derived CDR1 and CDR2 are SGHTS and YDEGEE. The CDR3 DNA follows: TGTGCCAGCAGCTTGGTGGGGTCTGCTAACTACGAGCAGTACTTC. Encoded protein: CASSLVGSANYEQYF.

The chain combines TRBV9 with TRBJ2-3, with 10 bases lining up with TRBD2. Germline CDR1 is SGDLS and CDR2 is YYNGEE. J was trimmed by 1 base and V by 2 bases; bases with no gene match: 4. This CDR3 region has 16 residues. The DNA of the CDR3 is TGTGCCAGCAGCGTGTCCGGGACTAGCGGCACAGATACGCAGTATTTT. Translated, it gives CASSVSGTSGTDTQYF.

This clonotype has only a few counts. The chain carries TRBV20-1 and TRBJ1-4; D uncertain. Per the germline V gene, CDR1 is DFQATT and CDR2 is SNEGSKA (reference sequence). CDR3 length equals 12 residues. V was pared by 7 bases and J by 4 bases, with 10 bases between. The CDR3 is CSVVPINEKLFF. CDR3 DNA: TGCAGTGTAGTTCCAATTAATGAAAAACTGTTTTTT.

The chain recombines TRBV3-1 with TRBJ2-7, with TRBD1 identical over 10 bases. This CDR3 has 14 residues. Germline V lookup: CDR1 LGHDT, CDR2 YNNKEL (reference sequence). The V and J ends lost 1 base and 6 bases, in that order; junction bases with no gene match: 3. The CDR3: CASSQAGTGAEQYF. The CDR3 DNA reads as TGTGCCAGCAGCCAAGCAGGGACAGGGGCCGAGCAGTACTTC.

This clonotype was seen a few times. V usage is TRBV6-2 or TRBV6-3 and J usage is TRBJ2-1; D perhaps matches TRBD2 (6 bases). With 2 bases removed from V and 3 bases from J, the gap between germline ends came to 20 bases. The CDR3 spans 18 residues. Germline V gene data show CDR1 as MNHEY and CDR2 as SVGEGT. The CDR3 region is CASSYQAEGRGFYNEQFF. CDR3 nucleotides: TGTGCCAGCAGTTACCAAGCCGAAGGGCGGGGCTTCTACAATGAGCAGTTCTTC.

V and J are TRBV7-8 and TRBJ2-7; D tentatively fits TRBD1 or TRBD2 (5 bases each). The CDR3 is 15 residues long. Looked up from germline, CDR1 is SGHVS and CDR2 is FQNEAQ. Trimming took off 4 bases at V and 6 bases at J, with 19 bases between the two ends. For the CDR3, the DNA is TGTGCCAGCAGCTGCCGGGACCCCGCGCGGTGCGAGCAGTACTTC. Translated: CASSCRDPARCEQYF.

This clonotype turned up a few times. The rearrangement uses TRBV7-3 and TRBJ2-3; D is perhaps TRBD2 (6 bases). V dropped 5 bases and J dropped 1 base, with 25 bases sitting between them. This CDR3 has 19 amino acids. In germline, CDR1 is SGHTA, CDR2 FQGTGA. The DNA for the CDR3 is TGTGCCAGCAGCCCTAAGGGGACCCTCGGGAGTCGGGGCACAGATACGCAGTATTTT. Its translation is CASSPKGTLGSRGTDTQYF.

Ten or more counts support this clonotype. The V call is TRBV24-1, the J call TRBJ2-1; 9 bases match TRBD2. Germline V gene sequence: CDR1 KGHDR, CDR2 SFDVKD. There are 15 residues in the CDR3. The J segment lost 5 bases and the V segment lost 3 bases, leaving 4 bases of the junction unmatched. DNA of the CDR3: TGTGCCACCAGTGATCATAGCGGGAGCCACAATGAGCAGTTCTTC. Protein: CATSDHSGSHNEQFF.

This clonotype was seen a handful of times. The chain has TRBV6-1 and TRBJ2-3; D not certain. V was cut by 2 bases and J by 7 bases, with 7 bases left in between. This CDR3 contains 12 residues. Germline CDR1 MNHNS, CDR2 SASEGT. Here the CDR3 reads CASSELGNTQYF. The CDR3 coding sequence is TGTGCCAGCAGTGAATTGGGGAATACGCAGTATTTT.

V and J are TRBV5-6 and TRBJ2-7, with 7 bases fitting TRBD1. Looked up from germline, CDR1 is SGHDT and CDR2 is YYEEEE. J lost 2 bases, V lost 3 bases, and 5 bases had no gene match. This CDR3 is built from 14 residues. CDR3 protein: CASSSTGQTYEQYF. The CDR3 DNA sequence: TGTGCCAGCAGCTCCACGGGACAGACCTACGAGCAGTACTTC.

This clonotype was counted only a few times. CDR3 protein: CASSFSGRALRADTQYF. The CDR3, as DNA: TGTGCCAGCAGCTTTTCCGGTAGGGCCCTCCGGGCAGATACGCAGTATTTT. The chain links TRBV7-9 to TRBJ2-3; D gene unclear. The CDR3 totals 17 residues. Trimming cost V 3 bases and J 4 bases, with 20 bases left between them. Per the germline V gene, CDR1 is SEHNR and CDR2 is FQNEAQ (reference sequence). Looking up the rest from reference TRBV7-9 and TRBJ2-3 gives the full variable domain: DTGVSQNPRHKITKRGQNVTFRCDPISEHNRLYWYRQTLGQGPEFLTYFQNEAQLEKSRLLSDRFSAERPKGSFSTLEIQRTEQGDSAMYLCASSFSGRALRADTQYFGPGTRLTVL.

This clonotype was picked up a small number of times. The rearrangement joins TRBV12-3 or TRBV12-4 to TRBJ2-7; perhaps D is TRBD1 or TRBD2 (5 bases each). V dropped 3 bases and J dropped 13 bases, with 16 bases sitting between them. The CDR3 length is 12 residues. The CDR3 loop is CASSFPGRRFYF. The CDR3, as DNA: TGTGCCAGCAGTTTCCCGGGACGGCGTTTCTACTTC.

The V and J genes are TRBV6-4 and TRBJ2-7, with D maybe TRBD1 (5 bases). Germline V gene lookup returns CDR1 MRHNA and CDR2 SNTAGT. The CDR3 extends over 13 amino acids. V was clipped by 0 bases and J by 7 bases, with 10 bases between them. CDR3 in DNA: TGTGCCAGCAGTGACTCGAGTCAGGGAGAGCAGTACTTC. Protein sequence: CASSDSSQGEQYF.

This clonotype has a handful of counts. The chain is built from TRBV7-2 and TRBJ2-7; D not resolved. The CDR3 sequence is 16 residues long. Germline loops: CDR1 SGHTA, CDR2 FQGNSA. The V end lost 5 bases, the J end lost 0 bases, and 17 bases lay between the germline ends. CDR3 region: CASSPSTGLFSYEQYF. CDR3 DNA sequence: TGTGCCAGCAGCCCTAGTACGGGTTTATTCTCCTACGAGCAGTACTTC.